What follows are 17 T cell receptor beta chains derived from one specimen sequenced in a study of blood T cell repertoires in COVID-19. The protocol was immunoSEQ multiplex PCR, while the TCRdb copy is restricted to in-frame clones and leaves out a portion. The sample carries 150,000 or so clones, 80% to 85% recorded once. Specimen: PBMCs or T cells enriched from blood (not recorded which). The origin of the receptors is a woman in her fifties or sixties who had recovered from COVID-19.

CDR3 amino acids: CASSTARDKYNSPLHF. CDR3 DNA: TGTGCCAGCAGTACTGCCCGGGACAAATATAATTCACCCCTCCACTTT. The J gene is TRBJ1-6, the V gene TRBV6-2 or TRBV6-3, with a weak D call TRBD1 (6 bases). Trimming removed 5 bases at V and 4 bases at J, with 15 bases between. CDR3 length: 16 amino acids. The germline CDR1 and CDR2 sequences are MNHEY and SVGEGT.

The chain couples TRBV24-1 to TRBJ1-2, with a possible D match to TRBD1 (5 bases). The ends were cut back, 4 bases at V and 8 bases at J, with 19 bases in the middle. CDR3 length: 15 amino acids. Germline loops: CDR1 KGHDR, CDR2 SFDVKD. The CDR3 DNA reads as TGTGCCACCAGTGAGGCGGGACGCTCGGAGGAAGGCTACACCTTC. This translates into CATSEAGRSEEGYTF.

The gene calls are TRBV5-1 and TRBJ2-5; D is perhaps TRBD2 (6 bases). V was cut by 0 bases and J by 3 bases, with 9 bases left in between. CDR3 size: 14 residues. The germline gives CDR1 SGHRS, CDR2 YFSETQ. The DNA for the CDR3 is TGCGCCAGCAGCTTGGGAGGCGGGGAAGAGACCCAGTACTTC. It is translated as CASSLGGGEETQYF.

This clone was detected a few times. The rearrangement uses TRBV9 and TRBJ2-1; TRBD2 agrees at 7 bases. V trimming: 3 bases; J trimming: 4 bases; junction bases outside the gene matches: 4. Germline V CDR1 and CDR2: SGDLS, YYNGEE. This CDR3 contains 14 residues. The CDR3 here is CASSATGGYNEQFF. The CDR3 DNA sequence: TGTGCCAGCAGCGCTACGGGGGGATACAATGAGCAGTTCTTC.

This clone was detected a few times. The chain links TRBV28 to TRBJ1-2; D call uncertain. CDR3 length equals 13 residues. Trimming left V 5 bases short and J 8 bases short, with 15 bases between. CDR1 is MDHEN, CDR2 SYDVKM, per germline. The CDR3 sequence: CASSPGSTGGYTF. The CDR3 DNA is TGTGCCAGCAGTCCCGGGAGCACGGGGGGCTACACCTTC.

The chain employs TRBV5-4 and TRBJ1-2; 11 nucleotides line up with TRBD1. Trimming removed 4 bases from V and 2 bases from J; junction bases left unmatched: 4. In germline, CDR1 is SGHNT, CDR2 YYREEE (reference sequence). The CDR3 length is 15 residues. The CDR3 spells CASSKGQGANYGYTF. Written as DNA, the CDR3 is TGTGCCAGCAGCAAAGGACAGGGGGCGAACTATGGCTACACCTTC.

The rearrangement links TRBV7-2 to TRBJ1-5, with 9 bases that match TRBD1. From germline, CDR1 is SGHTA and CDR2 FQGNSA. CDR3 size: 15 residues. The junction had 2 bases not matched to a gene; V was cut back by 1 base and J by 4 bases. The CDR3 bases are TGTGCCAGCAGCTTAGGGGACAGGGTAAATCAGCCCCAGCATTTT. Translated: CASSLGDRVNQPQHF.

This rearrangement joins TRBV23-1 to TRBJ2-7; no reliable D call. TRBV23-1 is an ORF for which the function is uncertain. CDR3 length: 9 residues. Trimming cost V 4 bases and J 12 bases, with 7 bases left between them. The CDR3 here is CASSRSSYF. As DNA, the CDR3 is TGCGCCAGCAGTCGGAGCTCGTACTTC.

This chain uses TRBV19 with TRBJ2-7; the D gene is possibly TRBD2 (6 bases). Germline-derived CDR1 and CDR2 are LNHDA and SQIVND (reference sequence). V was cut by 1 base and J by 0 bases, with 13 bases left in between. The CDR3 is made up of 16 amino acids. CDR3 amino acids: CASSIADGTPSYEQYF. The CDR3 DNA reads TGTGCCAGTAGTATAGCGGACGGGACTCCCTCCTACGAGCAGTACTTC.

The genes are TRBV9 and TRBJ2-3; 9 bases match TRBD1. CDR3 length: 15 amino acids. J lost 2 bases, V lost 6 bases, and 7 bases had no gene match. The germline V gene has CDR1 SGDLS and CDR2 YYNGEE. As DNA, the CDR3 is TGTGCCAGCACCTCCGGGACAGGGTCCACAGATACGCAGTATTTT. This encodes CASTSGTGSTDTQYF.

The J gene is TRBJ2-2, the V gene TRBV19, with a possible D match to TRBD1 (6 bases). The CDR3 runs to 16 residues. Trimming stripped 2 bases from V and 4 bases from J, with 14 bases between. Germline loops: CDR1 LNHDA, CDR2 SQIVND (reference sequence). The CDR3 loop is CASSIQPGVGTGELFF. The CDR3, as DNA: TGTGCCAGTAGTATACAGCCAGGGGTGGGCACCGGGGAGCTGTTTTTT.

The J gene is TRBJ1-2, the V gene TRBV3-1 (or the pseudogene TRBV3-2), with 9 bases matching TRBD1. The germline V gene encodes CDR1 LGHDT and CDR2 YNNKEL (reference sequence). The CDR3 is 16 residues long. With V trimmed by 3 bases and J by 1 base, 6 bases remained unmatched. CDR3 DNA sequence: TGTGCCAGCAGCCAGGCCGGGACAGGGAGTAACTATGGCTACACCTTC. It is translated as CASSQAGTGSNYGYTF.

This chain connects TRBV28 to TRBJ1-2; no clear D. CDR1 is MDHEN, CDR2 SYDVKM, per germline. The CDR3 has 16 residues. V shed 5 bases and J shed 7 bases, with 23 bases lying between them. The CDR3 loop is CASSPGRGPLGRGYTF. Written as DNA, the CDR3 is TGTGCCAGCAGTCCTGGCCGCGGGCCCTTAGGTCGTGGCTACACCTTC.

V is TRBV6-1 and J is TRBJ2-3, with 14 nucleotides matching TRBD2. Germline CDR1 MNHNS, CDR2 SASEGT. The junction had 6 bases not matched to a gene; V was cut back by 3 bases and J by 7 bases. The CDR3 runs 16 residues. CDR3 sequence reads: CASSDGTSGRENTQYF. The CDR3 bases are TGTGCCAGCAGTGACGGGACTAGCGGGAGAGAGAATACGCAGTATTTT.

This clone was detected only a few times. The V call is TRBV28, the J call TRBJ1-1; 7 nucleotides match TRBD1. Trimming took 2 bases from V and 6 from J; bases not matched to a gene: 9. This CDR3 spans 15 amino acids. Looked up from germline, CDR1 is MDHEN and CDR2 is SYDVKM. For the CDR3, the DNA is TGTGCCAGCAGTTTAGCAGGGGGTGACCACGCTGAAGCTTTCTTT. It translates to CASSLAGGDHAEAFF.

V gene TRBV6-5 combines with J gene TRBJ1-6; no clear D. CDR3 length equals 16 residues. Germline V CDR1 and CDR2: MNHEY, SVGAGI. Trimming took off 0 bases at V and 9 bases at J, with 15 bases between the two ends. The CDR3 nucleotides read TGTGCCAGCAGTTACTCGTTACAACAGCGGGCTTCACCCCTCCACTTT. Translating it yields CASSYSLQQRASPLHF.

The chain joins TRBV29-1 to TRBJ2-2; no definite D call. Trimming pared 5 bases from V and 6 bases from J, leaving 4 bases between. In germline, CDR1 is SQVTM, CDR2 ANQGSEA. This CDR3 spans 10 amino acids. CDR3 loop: CSVYSGELFF. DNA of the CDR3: TGCAGCGTTTATTCCGGGGAGCTGTTTTTT.